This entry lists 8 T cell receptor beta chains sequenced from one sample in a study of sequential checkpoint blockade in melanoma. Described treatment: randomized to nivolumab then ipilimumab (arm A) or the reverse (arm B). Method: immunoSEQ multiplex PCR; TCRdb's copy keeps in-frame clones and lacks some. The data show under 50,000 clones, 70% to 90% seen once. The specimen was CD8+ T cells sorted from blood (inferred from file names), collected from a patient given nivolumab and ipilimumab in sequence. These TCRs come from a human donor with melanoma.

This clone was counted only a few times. The CDR3 reads CASSRGLGSNQPQHF. Written as DNA, the CDR3 is TGTGCCAGTAGCCGGGGTTTGGGCAGCAATCAGCCCCAGCATTTT. The chain joins TRBV19 to TRBJ1-5; D ambiguous. V lost 6 bases, J lost 1 base, and 13 bases lay in between. Germline assignment: CDR1 LNHDA and CDR2 SQIVND (reference sequence). This CDR3 is 15 amino acids long.

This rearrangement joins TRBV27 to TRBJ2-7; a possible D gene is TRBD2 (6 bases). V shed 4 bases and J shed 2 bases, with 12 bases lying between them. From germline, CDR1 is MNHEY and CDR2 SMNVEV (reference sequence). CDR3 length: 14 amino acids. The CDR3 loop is CASSSSEGPYEQYF. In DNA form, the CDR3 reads TGTGCCAGCAGTTCGTCGGAGGGGCCCTACGAGCAGTACTTC.

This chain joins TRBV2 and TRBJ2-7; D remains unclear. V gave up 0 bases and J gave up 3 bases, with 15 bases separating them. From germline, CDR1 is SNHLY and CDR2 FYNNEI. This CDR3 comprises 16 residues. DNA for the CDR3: TGTGCCAGCAGTGAAGCCGTCGCGGAGTTCAGCTACGAGCAGTACTTC. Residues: CASSEAVAEFSYEQYF. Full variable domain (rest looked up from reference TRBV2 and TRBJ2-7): EPEVTQTPSHQVTQMGQEVILRCVPISNHLYFYWYRQILGQKVEFLVSFYNNEISEKSEIFDDQFSVERPDGSNFTLKIRSTKLEDSAMYFCASSEAVAEFSYEQYFGPGTRLTVT.

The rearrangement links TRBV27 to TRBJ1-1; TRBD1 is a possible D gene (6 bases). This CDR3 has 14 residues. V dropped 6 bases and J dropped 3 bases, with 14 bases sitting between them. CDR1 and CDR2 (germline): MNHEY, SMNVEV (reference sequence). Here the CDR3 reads CASSRDNIYTEAFF. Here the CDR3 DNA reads TGTGCCAGCAGCCGGGACAACATCTACACTGAAGCTTTCTTT.

CDR3 coding DNA: TGTGCCAGCAGCGTAGGGCATCAGCCCCAGCATTTT. This translates into CASSVGHQPQHF. The chain combines TRBV9 with TRBJ1-5; no clear D. V was pared by 0 bases and J by 5 bases, with 3 bases between. Germline V gene lookup returns CDR1 SGDLS and CDR2 YYNGEE. The CDR3 has 12 amino acids.

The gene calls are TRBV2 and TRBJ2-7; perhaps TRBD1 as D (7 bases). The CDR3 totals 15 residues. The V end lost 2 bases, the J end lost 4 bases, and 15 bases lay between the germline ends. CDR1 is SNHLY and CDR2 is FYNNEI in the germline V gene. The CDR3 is CASSETAGGQYEQYF. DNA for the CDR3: TGTGCCAGCAGTGAAACGGCAGGGGGGCAATACGAGCAGTACTTC.

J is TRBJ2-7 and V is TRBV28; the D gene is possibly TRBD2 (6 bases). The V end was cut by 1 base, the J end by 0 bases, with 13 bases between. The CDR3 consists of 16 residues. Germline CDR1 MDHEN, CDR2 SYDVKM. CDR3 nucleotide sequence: TGTGCCAGCAGTTTATTGTTGGGGGAGGTCTCCTACGAGCAGTACTTC. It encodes CASSLLLGEVSYEQYF.

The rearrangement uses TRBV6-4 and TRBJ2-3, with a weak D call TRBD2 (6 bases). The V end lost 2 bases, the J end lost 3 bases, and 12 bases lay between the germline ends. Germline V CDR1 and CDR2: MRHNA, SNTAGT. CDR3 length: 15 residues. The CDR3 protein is CASSDRYGGTDTQYF. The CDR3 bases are TGTGCCAGCAGTGACCGGTATGGAGGGACAGATACGCAGTATTTT.